The clone carrying this T cell receptor beta chain was observed at least ten times. The antigen is undetermined. Authors of the study amplified TCR beta CDR3 regions from RNA transcripts. In the first-round RT-PCR of the TCR CDR3, the HTBI primer set was used. TCRdb independently ran MiXCR on the multiplex PCR reads; one entry per CDR3 protein. The sample lists approximately 250,000 distinct CDR3 sequences; approximately 25% were seen once. Active moderate-to-severe ophthalmopathy, Clinical Activity Score at least 3, NOSPECS at least 4, under 3 months' duration. This specimen belongs to a study of T cells in Graves' hyperthyroidism and ophthalmopathy. Across the whole study: Blood from the periphery was taken at initial diagnosis, before any treatment.

Findings and caveats of the study: Ophthalmopathy, as predicted by the model, came a median about six months after the prediction. Peripheral blood also featured most of the thyroid clonotypes expanded above 0.001.

Input material: blood. This TCR was sampled from a woman aged 40 to 50 with Graves' ophthalmopathy.

The CDR3 DNA sequence: TGCGCCAGCAGCTTGGCCGACAGGGGACAGCAGTACTTC. This sequence encodes CASSLADRGQQYF. The J gene is TRBJ2-7, the V gene TRBV5-1; 8 bases map to TRBD1. The junction had 4 bases not matched to a gene; V was cut back by 0 bases and J by 8 bases. The CDR3 totals 13 residues. CDR1 is SGHRS, CDR2 YFSETQ, per germline.